This entry is about one T cell receptor (beta chain). What it recognizes is unknown. The sample is drawn from a study of lymphopenia after photon versus proton radiotherapy. General study results and limits: Post-nadir diversity loss with photons came from oligoclonal expansion, particularly CD8+ Temra cells.

Germline V gene data show CDR1 as MNHNS and CDR2 as SASEGT. V was cut by 6 bases and J by 0 bases, with 12 bases left in between. This CDR3 has 15 residues. Profiling relied on immunoSEQ multiplex PCR, and the TCRdb table lists in-frame clones only, not all of them. The table records over 50,000 clones, around 85% of them present only once. The TCR sequence derives from a man between 40 and 49 years old with gastric cancer. This specimen consisted of peripheral blood, obtained from a patient treated with photon-based radiotherapy. The chain is built from TRBV6-1 and TRBJ1-5, with D maybe TRBD1 (5 bases). The CDR3, as DNA: TGTGCCAGCAGCCGGACACCTTATAGCAATCAGCCCCAGCATTTT. This gives the protein CASSRTPYSNQPQHF.